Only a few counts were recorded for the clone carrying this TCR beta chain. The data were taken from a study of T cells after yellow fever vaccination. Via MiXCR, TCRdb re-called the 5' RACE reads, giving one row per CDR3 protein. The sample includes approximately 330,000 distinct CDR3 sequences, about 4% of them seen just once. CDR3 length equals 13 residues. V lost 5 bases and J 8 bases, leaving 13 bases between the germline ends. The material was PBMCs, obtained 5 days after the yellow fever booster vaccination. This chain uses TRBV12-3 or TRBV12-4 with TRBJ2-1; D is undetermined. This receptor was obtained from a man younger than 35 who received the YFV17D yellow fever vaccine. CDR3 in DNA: TGTGCCAGCAGTAGAGACGGGTGGGATGAGCAGTTCTTC. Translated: CASSRDGWDEQFF.